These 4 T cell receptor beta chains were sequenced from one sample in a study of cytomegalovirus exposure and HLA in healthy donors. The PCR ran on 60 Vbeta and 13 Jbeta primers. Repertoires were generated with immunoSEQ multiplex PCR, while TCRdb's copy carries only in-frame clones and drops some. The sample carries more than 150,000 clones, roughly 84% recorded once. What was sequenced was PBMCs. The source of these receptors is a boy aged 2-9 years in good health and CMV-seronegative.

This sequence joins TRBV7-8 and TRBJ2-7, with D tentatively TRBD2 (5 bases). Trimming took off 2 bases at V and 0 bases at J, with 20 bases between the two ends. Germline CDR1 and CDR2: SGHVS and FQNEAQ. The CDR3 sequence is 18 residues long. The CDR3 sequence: CASSLRSFVGKSSYEQYF. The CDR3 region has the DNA TGTGCCAGCAGCTTACGTAGCTTCGTCGGGAAGAGCTCCTACGAGCAGTACTTC.

The CDR3 region has the DNA TGTGCCAGCAGTGAACACTCATCCACTGAAGCTTTCTTT. This codes for CASSEHSSTEAFF. The chain carries TRBV6-1 and TRBJ1-1; no reliable D call. There are 13 residues in the CDR3. Per germline, CDR1 MNHNS and CDR2 SASEGT. The V gene lost 2 bases and the J gene lost 4 bases, with 8 bases spanning the gap.

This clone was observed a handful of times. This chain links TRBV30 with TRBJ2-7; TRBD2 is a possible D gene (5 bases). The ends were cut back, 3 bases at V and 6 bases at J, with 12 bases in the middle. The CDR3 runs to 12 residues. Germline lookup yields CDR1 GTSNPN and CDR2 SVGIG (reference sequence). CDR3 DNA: TGTGCCTGGAGGCGGGTTCGGGGCGAGCAGTACTTC. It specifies CAWRRVRGEQYF.

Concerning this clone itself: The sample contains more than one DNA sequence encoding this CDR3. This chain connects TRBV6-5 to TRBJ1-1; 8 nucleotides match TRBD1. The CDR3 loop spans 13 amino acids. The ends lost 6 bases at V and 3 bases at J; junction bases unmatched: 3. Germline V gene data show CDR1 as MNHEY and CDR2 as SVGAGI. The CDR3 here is CASSRGRDTEAFF. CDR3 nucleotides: TGTGCCAGCAGCAGGGGGCGGGACACTGAAGCTTTCTTT.